The 14 T cell receptor beta chains listed next were all sequenced from one sample in a study of blood T cell repertoires in COVID-19 (TCRdb year 2020). The method was the immunoSEQ multiplex PCR assay. Sourced from immuneACCESS, this table was stored by TCRdb with only in-frame sequences that have V and J called. A share of the clones is absent; for the studies checked, an unresolved V gene accounts for under half, and the remainder has no known explanation. The sample includes 30,000 to 40,000 clones, with almost 90% observed a single time. The ten largest clones capture 6.3% of the sample. The sequencing input was peripheral blood. These receptor sequences come from a human donor in a cohort sampled during active COVID-19.

CDR3 coding DNA: TGTGCCAGCAGTAGCGGCGGGCCCCCGGGGGCCAACGTCCTGACTTTC. Protein: CASSSGGPPGANVLTF. V gene TRBV28 combines with J gene TRBJ2-6, with D perhaps matching TRBD2 (5 bases). The CDR3 is 16 residues long. Germline V gene lookup returns CDR1 MDHEN and CDR2 SYDVKM. V was cut by 5 bases and J by 4 bases, with 15 bases left in between.

This sequence joins TRBV4-3 and TRBJ1-1; D remains ambiguous. This CDR3 is built from 14 residues. Germline lookup yields CDR1 LGHNA and CDR2 YSLEER. Trimming took 0 bases from V and 5 from J, leaving 10 bases between them. The CDR3 here is CASSQDSGETEAFF. The CDR3 nucleotides read TGCGCCAGCAGCCAAGATAGCGGGGAGACTGAAGCTTTCTTT.

The CDR3, as DNA: TGCAGCGCCCGTGTAATTGAGCCCCAGCATTTT. Its protein product is CSARVIEPQHF. The rearrangement links TRBV29-1 to TRBJ1-5; no reliable D call. V gave up 7 bases and J gave up 8 bases, with 12 bases separating them. CDR3 length equals 11 residues. CDR1 is SQVTM, CDR2 ANQGSEA, per germline. Looking up the rest from reference TRBV29-1 and TRBJ1-5 gives the full variable domain: SAVISQKPSRDICQRGTSLTIQCQVDSQVTMMFWYRQQPGQSLTLIATANQGSEATYESGFVIDKFPISRPNLTFSTLTVSNMSPEDSSIYLCSARVIEPQHFGDGTRLSIL.

The genes are TRBV19 and TRBJ1-2, with TRBD1 identical over 9 bases. J gave up 8 bases and V 3 bases, and 7 bases lay outside the gene matches. Germline lookup yields CDR1 LNHDA and CDR2 SQIVND (reference sequence). The CDR3 is made up of 14 amino acids. CDR3 protein: CASSIGQGKFGYTF. The CDR3, as DNA: TGTGCCAGTAGTATCGGACAGGGGAAATTCGGCTACACCTTC. Looking up the rest from reference TRBV19 and TRBJ1-2 gives the full variable domain: DGGITQSPKYLFRKEGQNVTLSCEQNLNHDAMYWYRQDPGQGLRLIYYSQIVNDFQKGDIAEGYSVSREKKESFPLTVTSAQKNPTAFYLCASSIGQGKFGYTFGSGTRLTVV.

V gene TRBV3-1 (or the pseudogene TRBV3-2) combines with J gene TRBJ2-2; TRBD1 is a possible D gene (6 bases). Between the trimmed V and J ends, which lost 1 base and 4 bases, there was a span of 19 bases. CDR3 length: 18 residues. Germline-derived CDR1 and CDR2 are LGHDT and YNNKEL (reference sequence). The CDR3 sequence: CASSQAGQKGFLTGELFF. CDR3 bases: TGTGCCAGCAGCCAAGCCGGACAGAAAGGGTTCCTCACCGGGGAGCTGTTTTTT.

The sample holds one count of this clone. The V call is TRBV29-1, the J call TRBJ2-1; D may be TRBD1 (6 bases). The germline V gene encodes CDR1 SQVTM and CDR2 ANQGSEA. The CDR3 runs 12 residues. Trimming took 3 bases from V and 8 from J, leaving 11 bases between them. CDR3 nucleotide sequence: TGCAGCGTTGAGACAGGTCACGATGAGCAGTTCTTC. Amino acids: CSVETGHDEQFF.

This chain joins TRBV6-5 and TRBJ2-7; 9 bases are a match to TRBD1. Germline V gene sequence: CDR1 MNHEY, CDR2 SVGAGI. The CDR3 has 13 amino acids. The J segment lost 10 bases and the V segment lost 6 bases, leaving 10 bases of the junction unmatched. For the CDR3, the DNA is TGTGCCAGCAGACGAAACCGGGACAGGGAACAGTACTTC. Its protein product is CASRRNRDREQYF.

This chain joins TRBV29-1 and TRBJ2-3; 7 bases are a match to TRBD1. This CDR3 has 15 amino acids. The V gene end was trimmed by 2 bases and the J gene end by 2 bases; junction bases not matched to a gene: 7. Germline CDR1 and CDR2: SQVTM and ANQGSEA. CDR3 coding DNA: TGCAGCGTTGAAAGCCGGGACAGCTACACAGATACGCAGTATTTT. Translation: CSVESRDSYTDTQYF.

The CDR3 DNA is TGTGCCAGCAGCTTTGGTACAGGGAACACCGGGGAGCTGTTTTTT. This sequence encodes CASSFGTGNTGELFF. The V call is TRBV7-9, the J call TRBJ2-2; maybe TRBD1 (5 bases). CDR3 size: 15 residues. Germline V gene sequence: CDR1 SEHNR, CDR2 FQNEAQ (reference sequence). The V end was cut by 3 bases, the J end by 1 base, with 9 bases between.

The chain is built from TRBV4-2 and TRBJ2-3; 9 bases map to TRBD1. The CDR3 sequence is 18 residues long. Germline CDR1 reads LGHNA; CDR2 reads YNFKEQ. The trim removed 4 bases at V and 2 bases at J, leaving 13 bases unmatched. The CDR3 region is CASSRKKSGTGNTDTQYF. The CDR3, as DNA: TGTGCCAGCAGCCGAAAGAAATCCGGGACAGGGAACACAGATACGCAGTATTTT.

This chain links TRBV7-3 with TRBJ2-1; 9 bases are a match to TRBD1. The V gene's germline CDR1 is SGHTA and CDR2 FQGTGA. The junction had 10 bases not matched to a gene; V was cut back by 6 bases and J by 4 bases. This CDR3 region has 16 residues. Here the CDR3 reads CASRPTRDRDYNEQFF. Written as DNA, the CDR3 is TGTGCCAGCAGACCCACCCGGGACAGGGATTACAATGAGCAGTTCTTC.

The table lists this clone with a count of one. The rearrangement uses TRBV19 and TRBJ2-2, with TRBD1 as a possible D gene (5 bases). V was trimmed by 5 bases and J by 6 bases, leaving 10 bases between them. Germline V CDR1 and CDR2: LNHDA, SQIVND (reference sequence). There are 13 residues in the CDR3. Here the CDR3 reads CASSFRAPGELFF. The CDR3 nucleotides read TGTGCCAGTAGTTTCAGGGCTCCCGGGGAGCTGTTTTTT. Looking up the rest from reference TRBV19 and TRBJ2-2 gives the full variable domain: DGGITQSPKYLFRKEGQNVTLSCEQNLNHDAMYWYRQDPGQGLRLIYYSQIVNDFQKGDIAEGYSVSREKKESFPLTVTSAQKNPTAFYLCASSFRAPGELFFGEGSRLTVL.

The chain combines TRBV5-1 with TRBJ1-6; D is unclear. This CDR3 is built from 13 residues. Germline CDR1 is SGHRS and CDR2 is YFSETQ. Trimming removed 4 bases from V and 6 bases from J, with 8 bases in between. The DNA of the CDR3 is TGCGCCAGCAGCCCTGAGATTAATTCACCCCTCCACTTT. Its protein is CASSPEINSPLHF.

The rearrangement links TRBV27 to TRBJ2-4, with 9 bases identical to TRBD1. CDR1 is MNHEY, CDR2 SMNVEV, per germline (reference sequence). V dropped 4 bases and J dropped 4; count of bases not matched to a gene: 5. This CDR3 is built from 15 residues. The chain's CDR3 is CASSWGGTGKNIQYF. The CDR3 nucleotides are TGTGCCAGCAGTTGGGGGGGGACAGGGAAAAACATTCAGTACTTC.